A selection of T cell receptor beta chains follows, all from one sample in a study of blood T cell repertoires in COVID-19. Using immunoSEQ multiplex PCR, the repertoire was profiled, and TCRdb retains in-frame clones only, with some absent. The data show 300,000 or so clones, roughly nine tenths seen once. Material for sequencing was peripheral blood. All receptors derive from a woman between 25 and 40 years old with COVID-19, enrolled during active disease. CDR3s include the opening cysteine and the closing phenylalanine or tryptophan. Fields, in order: clone size, D gene, V gene, J gene, CDR3 protein, CDR3 DNA. D genes are given only for firm matches. Some rows have no size entry. The others give once, few or many, or a class for an expanded clone.

NA	TRBD1	TRBV3-1/TRBV3-2	TRBJ1-2	CASSQDFGQGLYYTF	TGTGCCAGCAGCCAAGATTTTGGACAGGGTCTTTACTACACCTTC
NA	NA	TRBV19	TRBJ1-5	CASRGEGRSNQPQHF	TGTGCCAGTAGAGGGGAGGGCAGGAGCAATCAGCCCCAGCATTTT
once	TRBD1	TRBV5-6	TRBJ1-1	CASSSQRQGYYGTEAFF	TGTGCCAGCAGCTCTCAAAGACAGGGGTATTACGGCACTGAAGCTTTCTTT
NA	TRBD2	TRBV19	TRBJ2-1	CATALGASGYNEQFF	TGTGCCACAGCCCTCGGGGCTAGCGGCTACAATGAGCAGTTCTTC
NA	NA	TRBV10-3	TRBJ1-6	CAISVERNSPLHF	TGTGCCATCAGTGTGGAGCGAAATTCACCCCTCCACTTT
NA	TRBD1	TRBV2	TRBJ2-5	CASSVSTGGETQYF	TGTGCCAGCAGTGTGTCGACAGGGGGAGAGACCCAGTACTTC
once	NA	TRBV6-5	TRBJ1-6	CASSYDSGADNSPLHF	TGTGCCAGCAGTTACGATTCAGGGGCTGATAATTCACCCCTCCACTTT
once	TRBD1	TRBV3-1/TRBV3-2	TRBJ2-7	CASSQDLGRGRVEQYF	TGTGCCAGCAGCCAAGATCTGGGCAGGGGGCGGGTCGAGCAGTACTTC
NA	TRBD2	TRBV19	TRBJ2-2	CASTRTSKSNTGELFF	TGTGCCAGTACTCGGACTAGCAAATCGAACACCGGGGAGCTGTTTTTT
NA	TRBD1	TRBV5-6	TRBJ2-3	CASSARQGRWTDTQYF	TGTGCCAGCAGCGCTAGACAGGGTAGGTGGACAGATACGCAGTATTTT
once	NA	TRBV5-6	TRBJ1-3	CASSLRQAYSGNTIYF	TGTGCCAGCAGCTTGCGGCAGGCCTACTCTGGAAACACCATATATTTT
NA	NA	TRBV7-6	TRBJ2-3	CASSLASADTQYF	TGTGCCAGCAGCCTGGCTAGCGCAGATACGCAGTATTTT